A single sample gave rise to the 23 T cell receptor gamma chains below, sequenced in a study of gamma delta lymphoproliferative disorders and STAT genes. Sequencing used genomic DNA taken from PBMCs of patients and controls. TCRdb reran clone calling via CATT on the multiplex PCR reads. Of 950 or so gamma-chain clones in the sample, about 28% were seen once. Material for sequencing was blood. The receptors derive from a human donor in good health.

Of note for this clone: A read error is the likely source, as a far larger clone sits one nucleotide away. The limits of the CDR3 on the DNA are not certain, so only TCRdb's listed CDR3 is given. Other DNA sequences of this sample code for an identical CDR3. No J gene was named, though the V gene is TRGV11. Being an ORF, TRGV11 has a function that is uncertain. The CDR3 spans 16 amino acids, including both terminal residues. The CDR3: CTTVPAGLDHYYKKLF.

The rearrangement links TRGV2 to TRGJ1 or TRGJ2. The J gene, not given by TCRdb, was assigned here from a germline match of the nucleotide sequence. V trimming: 6 bases; J trimming: 8 bases; junction bases outside the gene matches: 13. Germline values: CDR1 EGSNGY, CDR2 YDSYNSKV. The CDR3 totals 13 residues. CDR3 amino acids: CATWTGVDDKKLF. DNA for the CDR3: TGTGCCACCTGGACGGGCGTGGATGATAAGAAACTCTTT.

By share of the sample, this clone is large. The limits of the CDR3 on the DNA are not certain, so only TCRdb's listed CDR3 is given. Called V gene: TRGV11; the J gene was not called. TRGV11 is placed among ORFs of uncertain function. Inclusive of both ends, the CDR3 amounts to 15 amino acids. The CDR3 loop is CTTVPAKRGVSKQLF.

This clone is deemed medium-sized. The CDR3 sequence is CALWEGYYKKLF. CDR3 in DNA: TGTGCCTTGTGGGAGGGGTATTATAAGAAACTCTTT. The chain recombines TRGV9 with TRGJ1 or TRGJ2. Assignment of the J gene here rests on matching the DNA to germline, because TCRdb gives none. This CDR3 contains 12 residues. Germline values: CDR1 GITISATS, CDR2 ISYDGTV (reference sequence). The J segment lost 4 bases and the V segment lost 2 bases, leaving 2 bases of the junction unmatched.

By sample share, this clone is large. The limits of the CDR3 on the DNA are not certain, so only TCRdb's listed CDR3 is given. The J segment was not called; the V segment is TRGV11. TRGV11 is sorted into the ORF group, with uncertain function. A total of 17 residues make up the CDR3, ends included. The CDR3 reads CTTVPAGLGTSYYKKLF.

This clone ranks as large. The V gene is TRGV8, the J gene TRGJ1 or TRGJ2. The J gene, not given by TCRdb, was assigned here from a germline match of the nucleotide sequence. Germline CDR1 is VENAVY and CDR2 is YDSYNSRV. J lost 6 bases, V lost 1 base, and 6 bases had no gene match. This CDR3 is 13 amino acids long. CDR3 bases: TGTGCCACCTGGGATAGTGGGCTTTATAAGAAACTCTTT. It translates to CATWDSGLYKKLF.

Concerning this clone: It is unclear where the CDR3 begins or ends on the DNA, so no DNA is shown, and the CDR3 is as TCRdb lists it. The V gene is given as TRGV3, and no J gene call is available. Germline V gives CDR1 VTNTFY, CDR2 YDVSTARD (reference sequence). The CDR3 comprises 17 residues, both ends counted. This chain's CDR3 is CATSEGIRNSLAVEQHF.

Relative to its sample, this clone is large (0.1 to 1%). This chain joins TRGV4 and TRGJ1 or TRGJ2. TCRdb lists no J gene, so it was determined here by aligning the DNA to germline. V gave up 1 base and J gave up 3 bases; unmatched junction bases: 12. CDR3 length equals 16 residues. The germline V gene has CDR1 EGSTGY and CDR2 YDSYTSSV. CDR3 DNA: TGTGCCACCTGGGATGGACCTCAGATAGTTTATTATAAGAAACTCTTT. Its translation is CATWDGPQIVYYKKLF.

Judged by abundance, this clone is medium-sized. The chain carries TRGV10 and TRGJ1 or TRGJ2. As TCRdb names no J gene, one was assigned here on the basis of a DNA match to germline. TRGV10 counts as an open reading frame of uncertain function. The length of the CDR3 is 13 residues. V was clipped by 8 bases and J by 7 bases; unmatched bases: 12. This chain's CDR3 is CAAWASLGYKKLF. The CDR3 DNA reads TGTGCTGCGTGGGCTTCGTTAGGATATAAGAAACTCTTT.

In its sample, this clone ranks as large. The chain carries TRGV11 and TRGJ1 or TRGJ2. TCRdb offers no J gene call, so here the DNA was matched to germline to obtain one. TRGV11 is known as an ORF, though its function is uncertain. Germline trimming cut 2 bases from V and 3 bases from J; bases unmatched to any gene: 4. The CDR3 is made up of 14 amino acids. CDR3 nucleotides: TGTGCCTGCTGGATTAGGCCCCCTTATTATAAGAAACTCTTT. Translation: CACWIRPPYYKKLF.

In its sample, this clone is medium-sized. The chain links TRGV10 to TRGJ1 or TRGJ2. Assignment of the J gene here rests on matching the DNA to germline, because TCRdb gives none. TRGV10 is marked as an open reading frame, function uncertain. This CDR3 contains 14 residues. With 12 bases clipped from V and 3 bases from J, the junction kept 15 bases outside the gene matches. CDR3 nucleotide sequence: TGTGCTGCTTCCGAACTCGGGGTTTATTATAAGAAACTCTTT. Protein product: CAASELGVYYKKLF.

This clone is deemed large. The V gene is TRGV4; the J gene was not called. This CDR3 is built from 11 residues. Germline V gene sequence: CDR1 EGSTGY, CDR2 YDSYTSSV. Here the CDR3 DNA reads TGTGCCACCTGGGATGGGCCGGTAGGTCTCTTT. It is translated as CATWDGPVGLF.

There are a few counts of this clone. The DNA is left out, because the CDR3 cannot be placed on it with certainty; the CDR3 is given as TCRdb lists it. The CDR3 loop is CATWDGCIIRNSLAVEQHF. The V segment is TRGV2, and no J call was made. The CDR3 length equals 19 residues, ends included. CDR1 is EGSNGY and CDR2 is YDSYNSKV in the germline V gene.

About this clone: The protein in TCRdb stems from a much larger clone and differs at residue 3 from this DNA's translation, likely a read error; here the protein is translated from the DNA. This chain joins TRGV2 and TRGJP2. The J gene was missing in TCRdb and was found by matching the end of the DNA to germline. The CDR3 length is 14 residues. Germline CDR1 EGSNGY, CDR2 YDSYNSKV. CDR3 DNA: TGTGCCGCCTGGGACGTGGGTAGTGATTGGATCAAGACGTTT. This gives the protein CAAWDVGSDWIKTF.

By sample fraction, this clone is large. The V gene is TRGV4, the J gene TRGJ1 or TRGJ2. Since TCRdb gives no J gene, matching the DNA to germline was used here to assign it. The CDR3 runs 13 residues. The trim removed 3 bases at V and 2 bases at J, leaving 4 bases unmatched. Germline V lookup: CDR1 EGSTGY, CDR2 YDSYTSSV. CDR3 region: CATWDRYYYKKLF. The CDR3 DNA is TGTGCCACCTGGGATAGGTATTATTATAAGAAACTCTTT.

In regard to this clone: The DNA is omitted, as the CDR3 cannot be located on it reliably, and the CDR3 follows TCRdb's listing. The J gene was not called, though the V gene is TRGV10. TRGV10 belongs to the ORF category, with a function that is uncertain. The CDR3 adds up to 17 amino acids, both ends counted. The CDR3: CAAWDFIRNSLAVEQHF.

In regard to this clone: No DNA is shown, since the ends of the CDR3 on it are uncertain; the CDR3 is the one TCRdb lists. No J gene was assigned, while the V gene was called as TRGV10. TRGV10 is filed as an ORF, its function uncertain. The CDR3 comprises 20 residues, both ends counted. The CDR3 region is CAAWDYFGGGRNSLAVEQHF.

This clone rates as medium-sized. J is TRGJ1 or TRGJ2 and V is TRGV5. TCRdb offers no J gene call, so here the DNA was matched to germline to obtain one. Germline lookup yields CDR1 VINAFY and CDR2 YDVSNSKD. CDR3 length: 16 amino acids. V trimming: 0 bases; J trimming: 1 base; junction bases outside the gene matches: 9. For the CDR3, the DNA is TGTGCCACCTGGGACAGGCTTGGACAAAATTATTATAAGAAACTCTTT. It translates to CATWDRLGQNYYKKLF.

This clone qualifies as large. V is TRGV4 and J is TRGJ1 or TRGJ2. The J gene was not available in TCRdb and was assigned here by matching the DNA to germline segments. CDR1 is EGSTGY and CDR2 is YDSYTSSV in the germline V gene. With 2 bases clipped from V and 2 bases from J, the junction kept 6 bases outside the gene matches. The CDR3 covers 14 residues. Written as DNA, the CDR3 is TGTGCCACCTGGGATGACCGTCATTATTATAAGAAACTCTTT. Its protein product is CATWDDRHYYKKLF.

This clone was seen only once. The CDR3 DNA is TGTGCCTGCTGGATTAGGCACGTGTCGAGGGGAACTGGTTGGTTCAAGATATTT. Translating gives CACWIRHVSRGTGWFKIF. V is TRGV11 and J is TRGJP1. In the absence of a J gene in TCRdb, the DNA was matched to germline to assign it here. TRGV11 is known as an ORF, though its function is uncertain. This CDR3 spans 18 amino acids. V lost 0 bases, J lost 5 bases, and 12 bases stayed unmatched.

By frequency in the sample, this clone is large. Other DNA sequences in the sample encode the same CDR3. The V gene is TRGV4, the J gene TRGJ1 or TRGJ2. TCRdb supplies no J gene; here it was assigned by aligning the nucleotide sequence to germline. Unmatched junction bases numbered 4, after V lost 4 bases and J lost 10 bases. CDR1 EGSTGY and CDR2 YDSYTSSV come from the germline V gene. The CDR3 covers 10 residues. CDR3 sequence: CATWDGKKLF. CDR3 nucleotide sequence: TGTGCCACCTGGGACGGGAAGAAACTCTTT.

This clone is medium-sized (0.01 to 0.1%). The chain couples TRGV4 to TRGJ1 or TRGJ2. TCRdb leaves out the J gene; it was filled in here by matching the DNA to germline. The CDR3 is 13 amino acids. Trimming at V came to 9 bases and at J to 3 bases, leaving 11 bases not matched to a gene. The germline V gene has CDR1 EGSTGY and CDR2 YDSYTSSV. The CDR3 region is CATLRLSYYKKLF. CDR3 DNA: TGTGCCACCCTCCGCCTCTCTTATTATAAGAAACTCTTT.

By proportion, this clone is large. The CDR3 DNA reads TGTGCCTGCTGGTCCGGTATTCTCCATTATTATAAGAAACTCTTT. Its translation: CACWSGILHYYKKLF. J is TRGJ1 or TRGJ2 and V is TRGV11. The J gene was missing in TCRdb and was found by matching the end of the DNA to germline. TRGV11 is filed as an ORF, its function uncertain. J was trimmed by 2 bases and V by 9 bases; bases with no gene match: 13. CDR3 size: 15 residues.